This T cell receptor (beta chain) was captured by sequencing in a study of long-term antiretroviral therapy in people with HIV. Assay version v3.0 of immunoSEQ was used, and it was run at survey level. Produced via immunoSEQ multiplex PCR; TCRdb's table is partial and in-frame only. The sample lists under 30,000 clones, around 82% occurring once. The CDR3 contains 15 residues. Germline values: CDR1 SGHAT, CDR2 FQNNGV. The J segment lost 0 bases and the V segment lost 5 bases, leaving 7 bases of the junction unmatched. The receptor was derived from a man between 40 and 49 years old with HIV. The sequences come from unsorted PBMCs, collected 3 years after starting antiretroviral therapy. The chain employs TRBV11-2 and TRBJ2-7, with TRBD1 matching 7 bases. In nucleotides, the CDR3 is TGTGCCAGCAGCCCCGGACAGGCAACCTCCTACGAGCAGTACTTC. Translating gives CASSPGQATSYEQYF.